These 20 T cell receptor beta chains share one sample of origin, sequenced in a study of graft-versus-host responses after intestinal transplantation. Some clones are missing from TCRdb's copy, which holds only in-frame ones; the method was immunoSEQ multiplex PCR. Among roughly 99,000 clones listed, more than 75% were seen once. The sample in question was PBMCs, obtained 255 days after intestinal transplant. These receptors were collected from a human patient who received an intestinal transplant, so some T cells may come from the graft donor.

The chain's CDR3 is CASSPGTAIQETQYF. In DNA, the CDR3 is TGTGCCAGCAGCCCAGGGACAGCGATTCAAGAGACCCAGTACTTC. The chain links TRBV5-4 to TRBJ2-5; 7 bases map to TRBD1. Trimming took 4 bases from V and 2 from J; bases not matched to a gene: 8. This CDR3 contains 15 residues. CDR1 SGHNT and CDR2 YYREEE come from the germline V gene (reference sequence). The entire variable domain, with the rest obtained from reference TRBV5-4 and TRBJ2-5, is as follows: ETGVTQSPTHLIKTRGQQVTLRCSSQSGHNTVSWYQQALGQGPQFIFQYYREEENGRGNFPPRFSGLQFPNYSSELNVNALELDDSALYLCASSPGTAIQETQYFGPGTRLLVL.

This chain joins TRBV5-8 and TRBJ1-4; 8 bases are shared with TRBD1. Trimming cost V 3 bases and J 7 bases; bases outside gene matches: 14. This CDR3 region has 17 residues. CDR1 SGHTS and CDR2 YDEGEE come from the germline V gene. CDR3 sequence (DNA): TGTGCCAGCAGCTACACCGGGACAGGACTTGGGGGTGAAAAACTGTTTTTT. This sequence encodes CASSYTGTGLGGEKLFF.

The chain joins TRBV4-2 to TRBJ1-5; TRBD1 is a possible D gene (5 bases). V lost 1 base and J lost 3, with 7 bases in between. The CDR3 consists of 14 residues. Germline loops: CDR1 LGHNA, CDR2 YNFKEQ. CDR3 DNA: TGTGCCAGCAGCCAAGGACAGCACAATCAGCCCCAGCATTTT. This gives the protein CASSQGQHNQPQHF.

The V gene is TRBV30, the J gene TRBJ1-3; D remains unclear. Between the trimmed V and J ends, which lost 0 bases and 0 bases, there was a span of 18 bases. The CDR3 contains 18 residues. Germline values: CDR1 GTSNPN, CDR2 SVGIG (reference sequence). The CDR3 nucleotides read TGTGCCTGGAGTGTACTCCCGCCTCTGGCCATCTCTGGAAACACCATATATTTT. This gives the protein CAWSVLPPLAISGNTIYF.

The chain combines TRBV27 with TRBJ1-6; 8 bases are shared with TRBD1. The CDR3 contains 18 residues. CDR1 and CDR2 from the germline V gene are MNHEY and SMNVEV (reference sequence). V lost 4 bases, J lost 6 bases, and 14 bases stayed unmatched. DNA of the CDR3: TGTGCCAGCAGTTCTTATATCAGGGGGCCGGTTGGTAATTCACCCCTCCACTTT. This codes for CASSSYIRGPVGNSPLHF.

The rearrangement joins TRBV15 to TRBJ2-3; D is unresolved. The CDR3 extends over 15 amino acids. Germline loops: CDR1 LNHNV, CDR2 YYDKDF (reference sequence). V was trimmed by 0 bases and J by 4 bases, leaving 11 bases between them. For the CDR3, the DNA is TGTGCCACCAGCAGAGATAGGCCTTTGTCAGATACGCAGTATTTT. The encoded protein is CATSRDRPLSDTQYF.

This clone came up once. V and J are TRBV6-5 and TRBJ2-7; 12 bases are shared with TRBD2. V dropped 6 bases and J dropped 1; count of bases not matched to a gene: 4. The CDR3 contains 15 residues. Germline lookup yields CDR1 MNHEY and CDR2 SVGAGI. The CDR3 region has the DNA TGTGCCAGCAGCCCACTAGCGGGAGGTTCCTACGAGCAGTACTTC. This gives the protein CASSPLAGGSYEQYF.

V gene TRBV19 combines with J gene TRBJ2-7, with TRBD1 identical over 9 bases. Germline V gene data show CDR1 as LNHDA and CDR2 as SQIVND (reference sequence). The V gene end was trimmed by 3 bases and the J gene end by 1 base; junction bases not matched to a gene: 4. CDR3 length: 15 residues. The DNA of the CDR3 is TGTGCCAGTAGTATGAGGACAGGGGTATCCTACGAGCAGTACTTC. Translating gives CASSMRTGVSYEQYF.

The rearrangement links TRBV30 to TRBJ2-5, with D hard to call. Germline V gene sequence: CDR1 GTSNPN, CDR2 SVGIG (reference sequence). This CDR3 has 13 amino acids. V lost 4 bases and J 1 base, leaving 10 bases between the germline ends. CDR3 amino acids: CAWMDGSQETQYF. DNA for the CDR3: TGTGCCTGGATGGACGGCTCCCAAGAGACCCAGTACTTC.

The CDR3 region is CASSFRAGSNTGELFF. As DNA, the CDR3 is TGTGCCAGCAGTTTTCGAGCCGGCAGTAACACCGGGGAGCTGTTTTTT. This chain connects TRBV28 to TRBJ2-2; no clear D. With 3 bases removed from V and 2 bases from J, the gap between germline ends came to 13 bases. There are 16 residues in the CDR3. Germline CDR1 MDHEN, CDR2 SYDVKM. Complete variable domain (other parts from reference TRBV28 and TRBJ2-2): DVKVTQSSRYLVKRTGEKVFLECVQDMDHENMFWYRQDPGLGLRLIYFSYDVKMKEKGDIPEGYSVSREKKERFSLILESASTNQTSMYLCASSFRAGSNTGELFFGEGSRLTVL.

This clone was seen only once. This chain connects TRBV5-6 to TRBJ2-1; no clear D gene. The CDR3 extends over 15 amino acids. Germline V gene sequence: CDR1 SGHDT, CDR2 YYEEEE. Trimming took off 4 bases at V and 4 bases at J, with 15 bases between the two ends. The CDR3, as DNA: TGTGCCAGCAGCCAGACCCGGCTCCTTTACAATGAGCAGTTCTTC. Its protein is CASSQTRLLYNEQFF. Based on the CDR3 plus reference TRBV5-6 and TRBJ2-1, the full variable domain is DAGVTQSPTHLIKTRGQQVTLRCSPKSGHDTVSWYQQALGQGPQFIFQYYEEEERQRGNFPDRFSGHQFPNYSSELNVNALLLGDSALYLCASSQTRLLYNEQFFGPGTRLTVL.

The chain links TRBV18 to TRBJ1-1; 8 bases match TRBD1. The CDR3 has 14 residues. V dropped 3 bases and J dropped 1; count of bases not matched to a gene: 1. Germline V gene data show CDR1 as KGHSH and CDR2 as LQKENI. This CDR3 is CASSPGQANTEAFF. The CDR3 DNA sequence: TGTGCCAGCTCACCGGGACAGGCGAACACTGAAGCTTTCTTT. The full variable domain, with the rest looked up from reference TRBV18 and TRBJ1-1, is NAGVMQNPRHLVRRRGQEARLRCSPMKGHSHVYWYRQLPEEGLKFMVYLQKENIIDESGMPKERFSAEFPKEGPSILRIQQVVRGDSAAYFCASSPGQANTEAFFGQGTRLTVV.

This clone appeared once. Other DNA sequences within the sample encode an identical CDR3. This sequence joins TRBV27 and TRBJ2-7, with a possible D match to TRBD1 (6 bases). The CDR3 spans 16 residues. V lost 5 bases, J lost 4 bases, and 21 bases lay in between. CDR1 is MNHEY and CDR2 is SMNVEV in the germline V gene (reference sequence). CDR3 sequence reads: CASSPLPGQSSYEQYF. The DNA of the CDR3 is TGTGCCAGCAGTCCACTACCGGGACAAAGCTCTTACGAGCAGTACTTC.

The rearrangement uses TRBV28 and TRBJ2-7, with 14 bases matching TRBD2. This CDR3 comprises 17 residues. Looked up from germline, CDR1 is MDHEN and CDR2 is SYDVKM. V was clipped by 4 bases and J by 2 bases; unmatched bases: 7. The CDR3 DNA reads as TGTGCCAGCAGTTATCCCCCGACTAGCGGGAGGGCCTACGAGCAGTACTTC. The encoded protein is CASSYPPTSGRAYEQYF.

This clone was detected once. V is TRBV6-1 and J is TRBJ2-1; D unclear. Trimming removed 8 bases at V and 3 bases at J, with 14 bases between. CDR1 and CDR2 (germline): MNHNS, SASEGT. The CDR3 is 14 residues long. CDR3 sequence: CASGSIAGYNEQFF. CDR3 sequence (DNA): TGTGCCAGCGGTAGCATCGCCGGCTACAATGAGCAGTTCTTC.

The rearrangement uses TRBV28 and TRBJ2-7, with 9 bases identical to TRBD1. CDR1 and CDR2 from the germline V gene are MDHEN and SYDVKM. The V and J ends lost 3 bases and 5 bases, in that order; junction bases with no gene match: 11. The CDR3 contains 16 residues. The CDR3 DNA follows: TGTGCCAGCAGTTTTCTAGACGGGGACAGGGTTAACGAGCAGTACTTC. Its translation is CASSFLDGDRVNEQYF.

J is TRBJ1-1 and V is TRBV19; maybe TRBD1 (5 bases). Germline CDR1 is LNHDA and CDR2 is SQIVND (reference sequence). The CDR3 loop spans 14 amino acids. Trimming cost V 7 bases and J 0 bases, with 12 bases left between them. CDR3 nucleotides: TGTGCCAGTACGGGCCAGGGAATGAACACTGAAGCTTTCTTT. Translation gives CASTGQGMNTEAFF.

This sequence joins TRBV5-1 and TRBJ1-1, with D possibly matching TRBD1 (6 bases). With 4 bases removed from V and 0 bases from J, the gap between germline ends came to 10 bases. The CDR3 covers 14 residues. Per the germline V gene, CDR1 is SGHRS and CDR2 is YFSETQ. As DNA, the CDR3 is TGCGCCAGCAGCAGCGGGACACTGAACACTGAAGCTTTCTTT. Translated, it gives CASSSGTLNTEAFF.

This chain connects TRBV5-1 to TRBJ2-6; a weak D match, TRBD2 (5 bases). CDR1 and CDR2 (germline): SGHRS, YFSETQ. V shed 2 bases and J shed 1 base, with 7 bases lying between them. This CDR3 is 15 amino acids long. The DNA of the CDR3 is TGCGCCAGCAGCTTTGGGGAGTCTGGGGCCAACGTCCTGACTTTC. Protein sequence: CASSFGESGANVLTF.

V usage is TRBV28 and J usage is TRBJ2-1; 7 bases are a match to TRBD1. The CDR3 spans 18 residues. The germline V gene has CDR1 MDHEN and CDR2 SYDVKM. Trimming removed 5 bases from V and 4 bases from J; junction bases left unmatched: 17. DNA for the CDR3: TGTGCCAGCAGTCGAAGAACCCAAACAGGGGCTCGGTACAATGAGCAGTTCTTC. Translation gives CASSRRTQTGARYNEQFF.